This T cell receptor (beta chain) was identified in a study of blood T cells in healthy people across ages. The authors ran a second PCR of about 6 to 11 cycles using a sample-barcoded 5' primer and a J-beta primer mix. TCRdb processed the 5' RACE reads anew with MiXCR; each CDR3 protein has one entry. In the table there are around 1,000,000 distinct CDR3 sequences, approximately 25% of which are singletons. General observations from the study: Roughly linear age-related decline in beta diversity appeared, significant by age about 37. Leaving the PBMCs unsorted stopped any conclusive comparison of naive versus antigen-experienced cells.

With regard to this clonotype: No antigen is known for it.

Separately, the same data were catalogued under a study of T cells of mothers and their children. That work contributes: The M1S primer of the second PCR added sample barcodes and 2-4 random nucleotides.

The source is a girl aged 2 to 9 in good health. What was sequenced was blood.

The CDR3 DNA reads TGCAGCGTTTCCGGGACTAGCTTTGAGACCCAGTACTTC. This sequence encodes CSVSGTSFETQYF. The chain has TRBV29-1 and TRBJ2-5; 9 bases fit TRBD2. The CDR3 is 13 amino acids. Trimming took 5 bases from V and 5 from J; bases not matched to a gene: 6. Germline values: CDR1 SQVTM, CDR2 ANQGSEA.